The 2 T cell receptor beta chains below come from one sample, sequenced in a study of blood T cells in healthy people across ages. A J-beta primer mix and a sample-barcoded 5' primer were used in a second PCR of roughly 6 to 12 cycles. Each CDR3 protein is one row after TCRdb ran MiXCR on the 5' RACE reads. This sample carries 850,000 to 950,000 distinct CDR3 sequences, under 35% of them seen once, and the ten largest clones take roughly a sixth. Specimen: blood. Source of these receptors: a woman at least 80 years old in good health.

This clonotype was found many times. The V and J genes are TRBV6-5 and TRBJ2-5; 13 bases line up with TRBD2. After removal of 6 bases from V and 11 bases from J, the junction contained 12 bases not matched to a gene. This CDR3 is 15 amino acids long. Germline loops: CDR1 MNHEY, CDR2 SVGAGI. CDR3 amino acids: CASSRRTSGGPQQYF. In nucleotides, the CDR3 is TGTGCCAGCAGCCGAAGGACTAGCGGGGGCCCTCAGCAGTACTTC.

This clonotype appeared many times. This chain's CDR3 is CASSYTGGINSPLHF. The CDR3 coding sequence is TGTGCCAGCAGTTATACGGGGGGCATCAATTCACCCCTCCACTTT. This chain uses TRBV6-5 with TRBJ1-6; D may be TRBD1 (6 bases). Trimming cost V 3 bases and J 7 bases, with 13 bases left between them. CDR3 length: 15 amino acids. CDR1 is MNHEY and CDR2 is SVGAGI in the germline V gene.